Given below is one TCR beta chain in context. The sample originates from a study of OX40 agonist ivuxolimab in advanced cancers. Measured with immunoSEQ multiplex PCR; TCRdb has only the in-frame clones, and not every one. Of roughly 40,000 clones listed, around 90% are singletons. This TCR was sampled from an adult with an advanced solid tumor such as melanoma, head and neck, liver or kidney cancer. The source material was CD4+ or CD8+ T cells sorted from blood, sampled in a trial of the OX40 agonist ivuxolimab.

In nucleotides, the CDR3 is TGTGCCAGTAGTAGGGGGGTCACAGATACGCAGTATTTT. Its protein is CASSRGVTDTQYF. This chain joins TRBV19 and TRBJ2-3, with D possibly matching TRBD2 (6 bases). Germline CDR1 is LNHDA and CDR2 is SQIVND (reference sequence). The CDR3 spans 13 residues. Between the trimmed V and J ends, which lost 4 bases and 2 bases, there was a span of 7 bases.